The T cell receptor (beta chain) described here comes from a study of blood T cell repertoires in COVID-19. At the level of the study: Sites in the United States, Italy and Spain provided acute and convalescent COVID-19 samples.

This table comes from immunoSEQ multiplex PCR, and its TCRdb copy is limited to in-frame clones, with some not included. The repertoire has hundreds of thousands of clones, about nine tenths of them found once; the top ten carry about 12%. This CDR3 region has 13 residues. V dropped 2 bases and J dropped 5 bases, with 10 bases sitting between them. Germline V gene lookup returns CDR1 SGHDT and CDR2 YYEEEE. The material sequenced was peripheral blood. The J gene is TRBJ1-2, the V gene TRBV5-6; possibly TRBD1 for D (5 bases). The clonotype comes from a woman aged 55-70 years with acute or convalescent COVID-19. The CDR3 here is CASSLGARYGYTF. The CDR3 coding sequence is TGTGCCAGCAGCTTAGGGGCTCGGTATGGCTACACCTTC.